This entry lists 5 T cell receptor beta chains sequenced from one sample in a study of cytomegalovirus exposure and HLA in healthy donors (dated by TCRdb to about 2017). Receptors were amplified or captured by the immunoSEQ multiplex PCR assay. For the multiplex PCR, a mixture combining 60 forward primers for TCR Vbeta segments and 13 reverse primers for TCR Jbeta segments was used. In its TCRdb copy, this immuneACCESS table keeps in-frame sequences only and misses some clones. Where compared with another copy, unresolved V genes explain less than half of these, and the others have no known cause. The sample data list about 90,000 clones, and about 74% of these were observed just once. The top ten constitute about 16% of the sample. Sequenced: PBMCs. The receptor set was obtained from a woman aged 50 to 60 in good health and CMV-seropositive.

Details on this clone: One end of the junction fails to match germline, which may point to a read error. Other DNA sequences in the same sample also yield this CDR3. Here the CDR3 DNA reads TGTGCCAGCAGCGCCGGGACTAGCTACGATGAGCAGTTCTTC. Amino acid sequence: CASSAGTSYDEQFF. The chain combines TRBV6-5 with TRBJ2-1; the match to TRBD2 covers 9 bases. The germline gives CDR1 MNHEY, CDR2 SVGAGI. There are 14 residues in the CDR3.

The CDR3 region has the DNA TGTGCCAGCTCGCGACAGGGGGGGAACTCCTACGAGCAGTACTTC. Protein: CASSRQGGNSYEQYF. This chain uses TRBV18 with TRBJ2-7, with TRBD1 identical over 9 bases. The CDR3 is made up of 15 amino acids. The germline V gene has CDR1 KGHSH and CDR2 LQKENI. V lost 6 bases and J lost 0; bases outside the gene matches: 6.

CDR3 residues: CSAAPGTANYEQYF. CDR3 sequence (DNA): TGCAGCGCTGCCCCCGGGACAGCGAACTACGAGCAGTACTTC. V gene TRBV29-1 combines with J gene TRBJ2-7; 7 bases agree with TRBD1. This CDR3 region has 14 residues. Germline V lookup: CDR1 SQVTM, CDR2 ANQGSEA. Unmatched junction bases numbered 12, after V lost 7 bases and J lost 3 bases.

This chain links TRBV11-2 with TRBJ2-7; 11 nucleotides align to TRBD1. The CDR3 runs 13 residues. Germline CDR1 SGHAT, CDR2 FQNNGV. V lost 4 bases, J lost 6 bases, and 2 bases stayed unmatched. CDR3 region: CASSSDRGLEQYF. The DNA for the CDR3 is TGTGCCAGCAGCTCGGACAGGGGGCTCGAGCAGTACTTC.

V and J are TRBV9 and TRBJ2-7; D is perhaps TRBD2 (6 bases). The CDR3 sequence is 18 residues long. Per germline, CDR1 SGDLS and CDR2 YYNGEE. Trimming shortened V by 0 bases and J by 4 bases, and 23 bases separated the two germline ends. CDR3 protein: CASSVGIKPGTAPYEQYF. DNA for the CDR3: TGTGCCAGCAGCGTAGGAATTAAGCCGGGGACTGCCCCTTACGAGCAGTACTTC. Based on the CDR3 plus reference TRBV9 and TRBJ2-7, the full variable domain is DSGVTQTPKHLITATGQRVTLRCSPRSGDLSVYWYQQSLDQGLQFLIQYYNGEERAKGNILERFSAQQFPDLHSELNLSSLELGDSALYFCASSVGIKPGTAPYEQYFGPGTRLTVT.